This T cell receptor (beta chain) stems from a study of blood T cell repertoires in COVID-19. This CDR3 region has 14 residues. Deletions cut 1 base from V and 1 base from J, with 7 bases between. Germline-derived CDR1 and CDR2 are SGHNT and YENEEA. The protocol was immunoSEQ multiplex PCR, while the TCRdb copy is restricted to in-frame clones and leaves out a portion. The sample holds nearly 350,000 clones, 91% seen once. This clonotype originated in a woman aged 18-29 years who had recovered from COVID-19. The rearrangement links TRBV11-3 to TRBJ2-5; a possible D gene is TRBD2 (5 bases). Sequenced sample: peripheral blood. The CDR3 nucleotides read TGTGCCAGCAGCTTAGGCCTAGCCCAAGAGACCCAGTACTTC. This encodes CASSLGLAQETQYF.